These 32 T cell receptor beta chains were all obtained from the same sample, sequenced in a study of T-cell memory formation after mild COVID-19. Using its own MiXCR run on the 5' RACE reads, TCRdb lists one record per CDR3 protein. In the table there are around 80,000 distinct CDR3 sequences, approximately 15% of which are singletons. Input material: PBMCs or a T cell subset sorted from them (not recorded which). The source is an adult woman who had mild COVID-19 (a few samples of this study predate the infection). Cell type and time point are not known.

The sample holds a few counts of this clonotype. This chain joins TRBV7-9 and TRBJ2-1, with 8 bases that match TRBD2. The V gene end was trimmed by 5 bases and the J gene end by 6 bases; junction bases not matched to a gene: 9. The CDR3 sequence is 15 residues long. Germline V gene sequence: CDR1 SEHNR, CDR2 FQNEAQ (reference sequence). CDR3 in DNA: TGTGCCAGCAGCCAGGTCGGGGGGGCCGGCAATGAGCAGTTCTTC. It translates to CASSQVGGAGNEQFF.

J is TRBJ2-7 and V is TRBV6-6, with TRBD1 matching over 10 bases. J was trimmed by 3 bases and V by 6 bases; bases with no gene match: 2. The germline V gene encodes CDR1 MNHNY and CDR2 SVGAGI (reference sequence). The CDR3 has 13 amino acids. In nucleotides, the CDR3 is TGTGCCAGCAGGGGACAGGGGCTCTACGAGCAGTACTTC. Amino acids: CASRGQGLYEQYF.

The chain recombines TRBV12-3 or TRBV12-4 with TRBJ2-3; TRBD2 matches at 8 bases. With 5 bases clipped from V and 2 bases from J, the junction kept 9 bases outside the gene matches. The CDR3 sequence is 16 residues long. Here the CDR3 reads CASSPRREVVTDTQYF. CDR3 bases: TGTGCCAGCAGTCCCCGGCGGGAGGTGGTCACAGATACGCAGTATTTT.

In its sample, this clonotype was seen a few times. This rearrangement joins TRBV29-1 to TRBJ2-2; D might be TRBD1 or TRBD2, each matching 5 bases. There are 15 residues in the CDR3. Germline assignment: CDR1 SQVTM and CDR2 ANQGSEA. Trimming pared 4 bases from V and 2 bases from J, leaving 14 bases between. The CDR3 spells CSVVSGARNTGELFF. The CDR3 region has the DNA TGCAGCGTTGTATCCGGGGCTCGTAACACCGGGGAGCTGTTTTTT.

This clonotype was observed many times. The V gene is TRBV7-9, the J gene TRBJ2-2, with 13 bases matching TRBD2. The CDR3 has 18 amino acids. Germline CDR1 reads SEHNR; CDR2 reads FQNEAQ (reference sequence). V lost 4 bases and J lost 4; bases outside the gene matches: 9. The CDR3 sequence: CASSSGLAGAPGTGELFF. For the CDR3, the DNA is TGTGCCAGCAGCTCCGGACTAGCGGGGGCCCCGGGCACCGGGGAGCTGTTTTTT.

This clonotype was observed a handful of times. As DNA, the CDR3 is TGTGCCAGCAGTTATGGAGCGGGCAATGAGCAGTTCTTC. Translated: CASSYGAGNEQFF. V usage is TRBV6-5 and J usage is TRBJ2-1, with TRBD2 as a possible D gene (6 bases). Trimming stripped 3 bases from V and 6 bases from J, with 9 bases between. Germline V gene sequence: CDR1 MNHEY, CDR2 SVGAGI. The CDR3 is 13 amino acids.

This clonotype was counted only a few times. The chain has TRBV10-3 and TRBJ2-1; the match to TRBD2 covers 9 bases. This CDR3 contains 14 residues. Germline CDR1 and CDR2: ENHRY and SYGVKD. Germline trimming cut 6 bases from V and 2 bases from J; bases unmatched to any gene: 2. Here the CDR3 reads CAIRSSGAYNEQFF. CDR3 in DNA: TGTGCCATCAGATCTAGCGGGGCCTACAATGAGCAGTTCTTC.

The chain uses TRBV3-1 and TRBJ1-1, with D perhaps matching TRBD1 (5 bases). Per germline, CDR1 LGHDT and CDR2 YNNKEL (reference sequence). This CDR3 has 16 residues. V lost 0 bases, J lost 3 bases, and 14 bases lay in between. The chain's CDR3 is CASSQDSGGRDTEAFF. As DNA, the CDR3 is TGTGCCAGCAGCCAAGATTCTGGGGGAAGGGACACTGAAGCTTTCTTT.

The V call is TRBV9, the J call TRBJ2-2; TRBD1 is a possible D gene (5 bases). In germline, CDR1 is SGDLS, CDR2 YYNGEE. Trimming left V 0 bases short and J 1 base short, with 7 bases between. The CDR3 has 15 amino acids. CDR3 amino acids: CASSVGRENTGELFF. DNA of the CDR3: TGTGCCAGCAGCGTAGGCAGGGAGAACACCGGGGAGCTGTTTTTT.

This clonotype has a count of ten or more. This chain links TRBV5-1 with TRBJ2-1; TRBD2 might be the D (6 bases). Germline lookup yields CDR1 SGHRS and CDR2 YFSETQ. The CDR3 runs 15 residues. Deletions cut 1 base from V and 2 bases from J, with 10 bases between. The CDR3 reads CASSLWDSAYNEQFF. CDR3 DNA: TGCGCCAGCAGCTTGTGGGACTCGGCCTACAATGAGCAGTTCTTC.

This clonotype came up a few times. The CDR3 protein is CASSQDRNSANTEAFF. CDR3 DNA sequence: TGCGCCAGCAGCCAAGATAGAAACAGTGCGAACACTGAAGCTTTCTTT. The J gene is TRBJ1-1, the V gene TRBV4-3; D call uncertain. Germline V gene lookup returns CDR1 LGHNA and CDR2 YSLEER. The CDR3 has 16 residues. Deletions cut 0 bases from V and 1 base from J, with 12 bases between.

This chain uses TRBV6-2 or TRBV6-3 with TRBJ2-1; D unclear. CDR3 length equals 14 residues. Germline V gene data show CDR1 as MNHEY and CDR2 as SVGEGT. Trimming stripped 4 bases from V and 3 bases from J, with 10 bases between. The CDR3 spells CASSSVILYNEQFF. In DNA form, the CDR3 reads TGTGCCAGCAGTTCCGTAATACTCTACAATGAGCAGTTCTTC.

V usage is TRBV6-5 and J usage is TRBJ1-1; D remains unclear. Germline V lookup: CDR1 MNHEY, CDR2 SVGAGI. The CDR3 length is 13 residues. V was shortened by 0 bases and J by 3 bases, with 5 bases between the two germline ends. CDR3 region: CASSYSEDTEAFF. CDR3 in DNA: TGTGCCAGCAGTTACTCGGAGGACACTGAAGCTTTCTTT.

This rearrangement joins TRBV18 to TRBJ1-4; D might be TRBD1 (6 bases). The ends were cut back, 4 bases at V and 5 bases at J, with 17 bases in the middle. Germline V CDR1 and CDR2: KGHSH, LQKENI. The CDR3 length is 16 residues. The CDR3 DNA sequence: TGTGCCAGCTCACAATTCCGACGGGGGCAAAATGAAAAACTGTTTTTT. Its translation is CASSQFRRGQNEKLFF.

The chain carries TRBV4-2 and TRBJ2-2, with D possibly TRBD2 on 6 matching bases. The length of the CDR3 is 14 residues. V was shortened by 2 bases and J by 4 bases, with 8 bases between the two germline ends. Germline V gene sequence: CDR1 LGHNA, CDR2 YNFKEQ. CDR3 DNA: TGTGCCAGCAGCCAAAAGGGAGGCACCGGGGAGCTGTTTTTT. Translation: CASSQKGGTGELFF.

This clonotype was counted only a few times. This chain joins TRBV5-1 and TRBJ1-1; D unresolved. The CDR3 consists of 15 residues. Germline assignment: CDR1 SGHRS and CDR2 YFSETQ. Trimming left V 0 bases short and J 0 bases short, with 9 bases between. In nucleotides, the CDR3 is TGCGCCAGCAGCTTGGATAGCAGCCTGAACACTGAAGCTTTCTTT. Encoded protein: CASSLDSSLNTEAFF.

This clonotype turned up a few times. The CDR3 nucleotides read TGTGCCACCGTGGACAGGGGGACCTACAATGAGCAGTTCTTC. It specifies CATVDRGTYNEQFF. V and J are TRBV7-8 and TRBJ2-1; 10 bases align to TRBD1. The CDR3 covers 14 residues. CDR1 is SGHVS, CDR2 FQNEAQ, per germline. Trimming at V came to 10 bases and at J to 2 bases, leaving 5 bases not matched to a gene.

This clonotype came up a few times. The V call is TRBV4-1, the J call TRBJ1-5; D is uncertain. Germline V gene sequence: CDR1 MGHRA, CDR2 YSYEKL. The CDR3 is 16 amino acids. Trimming removed 2 bases from V and 1 base from J, with 12 bases in between. The CDR3 loop is CASSQTHLGSNQPQHF. In nucleotides, the CDR3 is TGCGCCAGCAGCCAAACTCATTTAGGCAGCAATCAGCCCCAGCATTTT.

The genes are TRBV20-1 and TRBJ1-5; D is uncertain. The CDR3 has 16 amino acids. In germline, CDR1 is DFQATT, CDR2 SNEGSKA (reference sequence). The germline V and J ends were trimmed by 6 bases and 2 bases, with 20 bases remaining between them. The CDR3 DNA sequence: TGCAGTGCCAATCCGGAGGGCTTTTGGGGCAATCAGCCCCAGCATTTT. Translation: CSANPEGFWGNQPQHF.

V gene TRBV4-1 combines with J gene TRBJ1-6, with D perhaps matching TRBD1 (6 bases). The V end was cut by 1 base, the J end by 10 bases, with 11 bases between. The length of the CDR3 is 14 residues. Germline CDR1 is MGHRA and CDR2 is YSYEKL. DNA for the CDR3: TGCGCCAGCAGCCAAGCAACCACAGGGTCACCCCTCCACTTT. It encodes CASSQATTGSPLHF.

The chain links TRBV23-1 to TRBJ2-7; 8 positions match TRBD1. TRBV23-1 is treated as an ORF (open reading frame) with a function not yet certain. J was trimmed by 6 bases and V by 4 bases; bases with no gene match: 8. This CDR3 is built from 14 residues. The CDR3: CASSPGDRGCEQYF. In DNA form, the CDR3 reads TGCGCCAGCAGTCCGGGTGACAGGGGATGCGAGCAGTACTTC.

V gene TRBV4-1 combines with J gene TRBJ1-5; D perhaps matches TRBD1 (6 bases). In germline, CDR1 is MGHRA, CDR2 YSYEKL. Trimming left V 5 bases short and J 0 bases short, with 11 bases between. This CDR3 region has 15 residues. The CDR3 bases are TGCGCCAGCAGCTACCACAGGGATAGCAATCAGCCCCAGCATTTT. Residues: CASSYHRDSNQPQHF.

Ten or more counts support this clonotype. The chain recombines TRBV7-9 with TRBJ2-2; D tentatively reads TRBD1 or TRBD2 (5 bases each). Between the trimmed V and J ends, which lost 1 base and 2 bases, there was a span of 14 bases. CDR1 is SEHNR, CDR2 FQNEAQ, per germline (reference sequence). This CDR3 region has 17 residues. In DNA, the CDR3 is TGTGCCAGCAGCTTAGAGCTGTCCGGGACCAACACCGGGGAGCTGTTTTTT. This codes for CASSLELSGTNTGELFF. The variable domain in full, completed from reference TRBV7-9 and TRBJ2-2, reads DTGVSQNPRHKITKRGQNVTFRCDPISEHNRLYWYRQTLGQGPEFLTYFQNEAQLEKSRLLSDRFSAERPKGSFSTLEIQRTEQGDSAMYLCASSLELSGTNTGELFFGEGSRLTVL.

This clonotype turned up a few times. The chain couples TRBV5-1 to TRBJ2-5; 8 positions agree with TRBD1. The CDR3 is 16 amino acids. With 4 bases clipped from V and 2 bases from J, the junction kept 10 bases outside the gene matches. The V gene's germline CDR1 is SGHRS and CDR2 YFSETQ. CDR3 in amino acids: CASSPATGDSQETQYF. The CDR3 DNA reads TGCGCCAGCAGCCCGGCGACAGGGGACTCTCAAGAGACCCAGTACTTC.

This clonotype occurred a few times. The chain links TRBV9 to TRBJ2-3; possible D gene TRBD2, 5 bases. The CDR3 loop spans 16 amino acids. The germline CDR1 and CDR2 sequences are SGDLS and YYNGEE. Trimming took 6 bases from V and 3 from J, leaving 20 bases between them. CDR3 sequence reads: CASKRAVDFSTDTQYF. CDR3 DNA sequence: TGTGCCAGCAAAAGGGCAGTGGACTTTTCGACAGATACGCAGTATTTT.

The chain carries TRBV5-1 and TRBJ2-7, with 9 bases lining up with TRBD1. CDR3 length equals 15 residues. After removal of 2 bases from V and 4 bases from J, the junction contained 7 bases not matched to a gene. Germline CDR1 SGHRS, CDR2 YFSETQ. The chain's CDR3 is CASSFYGQGKYEQYF. DNA for the CDR3: TGCGCCAGCAGCTTCTACGGACAGGGGAAATACGAGCAGTACTTC.

The V gene is TRBV6-6, the J gene TRBJ2-4; 11 bases agree with TRBD2. V shed 2 bases, J shed 0 bases, and the junction held 9 bases outside the gene matches. CDR1 MNHNY and CDR2 SVGAGI come from the germline V gene (reference sequence). The CDR3 consists of 19 residues. In DNA form, the CDR3 reads TGTGCCAGCAGTTACGGGCTAGCGGGGGGCCTGGTAGCCAAAAACATTCAGTACTTC. Translated: CASSYGLAGGLVAKNIQYF.

This sequence joins TRBV19 and TRBJ1-3; D call uncertain. V lost 6 bases and J 2 bases, leaving 14 bases between the germline ends. The germline V gene encodes CDR1 LNHDA and CDR2 SQIVND (reference sequence). The CDR3 covers 15 residues. DNA of the CDR3: TGTGCCAGTAGCCTTACCCTTTATCCTGGAAACACCATATATTTT. It specifies CASSLTLYPGNTIYF.

In this sample, this clonotype turned up a few times. The V call is TRBV3-1, the J call TRBJ2-7; tentatively, D is TRBD1 or TRBD2 (6 bases each). Trimming left V 4 bases short and J 3 bases short, with 13 bases between. The CDR3 consists of 14 residues. Looked up from germline, CDR1 is LGHDT and CDR2 is YNNKEL (reference sequence). In DNA, the CDR3 is TGTGCCAGCAGCCCCGAGGGGGGCCTCTACGAGCAGTACTTC. It yields the protein CASSPEGGLYEQYF.

The genes are TRBV2 and TRBJ2-1, with TRBD2 matching over 9 bases. After removal of 3 bases from V and 0 bases from J, the junction contained 15 bases not matched to a gene. The CDR3 totals 20 residues. CDR1 SNHLY and CDR2 FYNNEI come from the germline V gene. CDR3 sequence: CASSDFAGGPGPSSYNEQFF. The CDR3 DNA is TGTGCCAGCAGTGATTTCGCGGGAGGGCCGGGACCCAGCTCCTACAATGAGCAGTTCTTC.

This clonotype turned up a few times. The CDR3 is CASSLALENEQFF. DNA of the CDR3: TGTGCCAGCAGCTTAGCGTTGGAGAATGAGCAGTTCTTC. The chain links TRBV7-9 to TRBJ2-1, with D hard to call. CDR1 and CDR2 from the germline V gene are SEHNR and FQNEAQ (reference sequence). Trimming pared 0 bases from V and 7 bases from J, leaving 7 bases between. This CDR3 is built from 13 residues.

In this sample, this clonotype turned up many times. The V and J genes are TRBV7-9 and TRBJ2-7; D ambiguous. V shed 5 bases and J shed 4 bases, with 15 bases lying between them. The CDR3 has 14 residues. Per the germline V gene, CDR1 is SEHNR and CDR2 is FQNEAQ (reference sequence). Written as DNA, the CDR3 is TGTGCCAGCAGCCCAGAGGACGAGCAATACGAGCAGTACTTC. This encodes CASSPEDEQYEQYF.